The sequence of this T cell receptor beta chain was determined in a study of blood T cell repertoires in COVID-19. Looking at the study overall: Sites across the United States, Italy and Spain contributed samples from acute and convalescent COVID-19.

Original methodology: Quantification of nucleated cells was approximated via reference gene primer amplification. Clones were sequenced by immunoSEQ multiplex PCR, and TCRdb holds only the in-frame ones, with some missing. The V and J calls and the clone size are those of that table, but D and trimming were determined from the DNA. The table has approximately 170,000 clones, roughly nine tenths seen once; the top ten hold roughly a sixth. The germline gives CDR1 LNHDA, CDR2 SQIVND (reference sequence). The CDR3 runs 15 residues. Trimming took 2 bases from V and 12 from J, leaving 22 bases between them.

This chain joins TRBV19 and TRBJ1-2; possibly TRBD1 for D (5 bases). Sequencing was carried out using peripheral blood. This receptor was identified in a man between 60 and 70 years old with active or convalescent COVID-19. The CDR3 DNA sequence: TGTGCCAGTAGTATATCCTGGATCGGGCAGGGTTTTAACACCTTC. This gives the protein CASSISWIGQGFNTF.